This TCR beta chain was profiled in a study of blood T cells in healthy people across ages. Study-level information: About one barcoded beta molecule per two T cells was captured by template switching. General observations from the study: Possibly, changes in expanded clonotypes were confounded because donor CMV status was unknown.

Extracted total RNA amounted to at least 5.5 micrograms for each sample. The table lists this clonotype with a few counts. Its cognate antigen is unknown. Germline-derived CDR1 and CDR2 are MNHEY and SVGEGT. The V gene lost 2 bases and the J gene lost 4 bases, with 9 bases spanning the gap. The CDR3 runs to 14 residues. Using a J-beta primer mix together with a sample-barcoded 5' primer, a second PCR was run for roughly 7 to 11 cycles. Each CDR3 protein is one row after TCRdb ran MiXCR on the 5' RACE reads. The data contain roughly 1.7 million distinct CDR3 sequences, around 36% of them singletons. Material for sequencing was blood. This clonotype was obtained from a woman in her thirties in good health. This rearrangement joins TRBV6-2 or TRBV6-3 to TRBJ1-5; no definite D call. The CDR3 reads CASSYLQKNQPQHF. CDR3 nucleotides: TGTGCCAGCAGTTACCTTCAGAAGAATCAGCCCCAGCATTTT.